What follows is one TCR beta chain and its context. This CDR3 region has 16 residues. The germline V gene encodes CDR1 SGHTA and CDR2 FQGNSA. V was pared by 4 bases and J by 2 bases, with 10 bases of the junction left unmatched. This specimen belongs to a study of spatial heterogeneity in lung cancer. Time point here: sample taken at primary tumor resection. Whole RNA from tumor, nontumor lung or frozen PBMC was sequenced unsorted. TCRdb independently ran MiXCR on the 5' RACE reads; one entry per CDR3 protein. In the table there are 60,000 to 80,000 distinct CDR3 sequences, approximately 12% of which are singletons.

This rearrangement joins TRBV7-2 to TRBJ2-5, with 7 bases aligning to TRBD1. The origin of this receptor is a male donor with early-stage non-small cell lung cancer. The source was PBMCs, collected at surgery. CDR3 residues: CASSSQQTGPQETQYF. The CDR3 DNA follows: TGTGCCAGCAGCTCGCAGCAGACAGGGCCTCAAGAGACCCAGTACTTC.